Sequencing of this T cell receptor beta chain was carried out in a study of T-cell memory formation after mild COVID-19. Overall study findings and caveats: Clones contracting over day 15 to 85 were CD4/CD8 balanced, with later expanders leaning CD4+. Several responding clones turned up in pre-infection memory, indicating that cross-reactive memory may have taken part.

With respect to this clonotype: The antigen is not known.

TCRdb re-derived calls from the 5' RACE reads in MiXCR, one entry per CDR3 protein. This sample has 470,000 or so distinct CDR3 sequences, with 20% to 25% found just once. From germline, CDR1 is SGHVS and CDR2 FQNEAQ. The CDR3 length is 13 residues. The J segment lost 5 bases and the V segment lost 5 bases, leaving 4 bases of the junction unmatched. V is TRBV7-8 and J is TRBJ1-1; 8 bases align to TRBD1. The receptor comes from an adult woman who had mild COVID-19 (a few samples of this study predate the infection). Cell type and time point are not known. Sequencing was done on a sample of PBMCs or a T cell subset sorted from them (not recorded which). The CDR3 bases are TGTGCCAGCAGCGTATGGACAGGGACTGAAGCTTTCTTT. Protein sequence: CASSVWTGTEAFF.